This TCR beta chain was observed in a study of blood T cell repertoires in COVID-19 (dated by TCRdb to the early 2020s). In terms of the full investigation: Samples covering the acute and convalescent phases of COVID-19 were provided by collaborators in the United States, Italy and Spain. The prospective study material was composed of cDNA or gDNA derived from T cells, B-cell-depleted T cells, or PBMCs. Deeply sampled blood TCRbeta repertoires from subjects exposed to, actively infected with, or recovered from COVID-19 were included in the dataset. A freely available public database, intended as a resource for researchers studying the immune response to SARS-CoV-2, is where the repertoires were released. The samples were drawn from the first 160 participants of the ongoing ImmuneRACE study and from 1,200 or so subjects provided by 6 global collaborators. Nearly every sample came with metadata listing a de-identified subject ID, COVID-19 status, age in years and sex. Where available, HLA class I and class II types were obtained from metadata supplied by the sample provider rather than from assay-based typing.

Participants in the prospective study were enrolled through a virtual design, were aged about 18 to 89 years, and lived in 24 United States geographic areas. In the prospective study, participants were assigned to cohorts based on the clinical history participants reported in a screening survey and a study questionnaire. Recovered participants in ImmuneRACE Cohort 3 were defined by two consecutive negative NP/OP PCR tests, clearance by a healthcare professional, or resolution of symptoms. Mobile phlebotomists in the prospective study collected whole blood, serum and a nasopharyngeal or oropharyngeal swab from every participant. Over a roughly two-month period, participants in the prospective study had the option of providing additional blood draws and questionnaires. Before DNA extraction, blood samples from the prospective study were shipped at room temperature or frozen. This clone was counted a single time. Its antigen specificity is not known. Within one base of it there is no much larger clone, and no base qualities were kept.

The full study reports these points: The amount of clinical and demographic metadata varied by source and participant and was provided uncurated.

TCRbeta CDR3 regions were amplified from genomic DNA using the immunoSEQ Assay, a bias-controlled multiplex PCR. As for the original processing: Nucleated cell counts per sample were estimated from amplification of reference gene primers within the assay. To quantify the absolute abundance of each unique TCRbeta CDR3 rearrangement, sequence reads were collapsed and filtered. For each sample, productive Simpson clonality was calculated as the square root of Simpson's diversity index across productive rearrangements. The clones in this table, taken by TCRdb from immuneACCESS, are in-frame only. Not every clone is retained; where verified, under half of the shortfall comes from an unresolved V gene, and the cause of the rest is unknown. V and J calls and clone size are given by that table; D and trimming were obtained from the DNA. This sample comprises some 430,000 clones, 80% to 95% of them detected only once. The ten most abundant clones make up 0.6% of the sample.

According to the germline V gene, CDR1 reads SGHTA and CDR2 reads FQGTGA. A distance of 10 bases separates the germline ends of V and J, which lose 0 bases and 7 bases respectively. Taken from cysteine to phenylalanine, the CDR3 has 14 residues. The kept DNA is CDR3 alone, 42 bases in frame from the first base. This chain is built from TRBV7-3 and TRBJ2-1; a tentative D call is TRBD2 (6 bases match). Sample: PBMCs or T cells enriched from blood (not recorded which). The origin of this receptor is a man in his late teens or twenties who had recovered from COVID-19. The CDR3 reads as follows: CASSLTRDWNEQFF. The sequence in DNA is TGTGCCAGCAGCTTAACGAGGGACTGGAATGAGCAGTTCTTC.